Shown below are 19 T cell receptor beta chains from a single sample sequenced in a study of cytomegalovirus exposure and HLA in healthy donors. PCR involved 60 Vbeta and 13 Jbeta primers. Only in-frame clones appear in the TCRdb table, and some are missing; sequencing was by immunoSEQ multiplex PCR. The top ten clones hold 2.5% to 3.5% of a sample with around 100,000 clones, around 80% of them seen once. The sample comprised PBMCs. These receptors came from a woman aged 40 to 50 in good health and CMV-seronegative.

The rearrangement uses TRBV4-2 and TRBJ2-7; TRBD2 aligns across 8 bases. There are 15 residues in the CDR3. J was trimmed by 3 bases and V by 3 bases; bases with no gene match: 7. Germline lookup yields CDR1 LGHNA and CDR2 YNFKEQ. CDR3 residues: CASSQGAGAHYEQYF. CDR3 bases: TGTGCCAGCAGCCAGGGAGCGGGAGCCCACTACGAGCAGTACTTC.

In DNA form, the CDR3 reads TGTGCCAGCAGCCCCGGGACTAGCGGACAAGAGACCCAGTACTTC. This codes for CASSPGTSGQETQYF. This chain uses TRBV13 with TRBJ2-5, with 11 bases lining up with TRBD2. Trimming took 5 bases from V and 2 from J; bases not matched to a gene: 4. The CDR3 loop spans 15 amino acids. Per the germline V gene, CDR1 is PRHDT and CDR2 is FYEKMQ (reference sequence).

The chain recombines TRBV18 with TRBJ1-4, with D possibly matching TRBD1 (5 bases). CDR3 length equals 14 residues. The V end was cut by 0 bases, the J end by 10 bases, with 12 bases between. Germline CDR1 is KGHSH and CDR2 is LQKENI. The CDR3 loop is CASSPPDSLGKLFF. The CDR3 coding sequence is TGTGCCAGCTCACCACCCGACAGCCTCGGAAAACTGTTTTTT.

The chain carries TRBV28 and TRBJ1-1, with D possibly matching TRBD1 (5 bases). Looked up from germline, CDR1 is MDHEN and CDR2 is SYDVKM. V was cut by 6 bases and J by 5 bases, with 16 bases left in between. The CDR3 sequence is 14 residues long. The CDR3, as DNA: TGTGCCAGCAGCTCACCTCGGGGGGGGACTGAAGCTTTCTTT. It yields the protein CASSSPRGGTEAFF.

This clone occurred a few times. The gene calls are TRBV29-1 and TRBJ2-3; possible D gene TRBD2, 6 bases. V was trimmed by 4 bases and J by 3 bases, leaving 11 bases between them. In germline, CDR1 is SQVTM, CDR2 ANQGSEA. The CDR3 length is 13 residues. For the CDR3, the DNA is TGCAGCGTTGGCAGCGGAGGGACAGATACGCAGTATTTT. This sequence encodes CSVGSGGTDTQYF.

CDR3 sequence (DNA): TGTGCCAGCAGCTTGTCAGCGGGCAATGAGCAGTTCTTC. It yields the protein CASSLSAGNEQFF. The V gene is TRBV7-2, the J gene TRBJ2-1; D might be TRBD2 (6 bases). Germline V gives CDR1 SGHTA, CDR2 FQGNSA. The CDR3 contains 13 residues. Between the trimmed V and J ends, which lost 3 bases and 6 bases, there was a span of 9 bases.

Only a few counts were recorded for this clone. The chain links TRBV4-3 to TRBJ1-2; no firm D call. Germline CDR1 LGHNA, CDR2 YSLEER. Trimming cost V 0 bases and J 4 bases, with 15 bases left between them. This CDR3 has 16 residues. CDR3 sequence reads: CASSQDSGARGYGYTF. DNA of the CDR3: TGCGCCAGCAGCCAAGATTCCGGTGCCCGGGGCTATGGCTACACCTTC.

This clone came up a few times. This chain links TRBV11-2 with TRBJ1-2; D uncertain. The length of the CDR3 is 13 residues. The germline CDR1 and CDR2 sequences are SGHAT and FQNNGV. V was cut by 2 bases and J by 1 base, with 5 bases left in between. CDR3 residues: CASSLSSNYGYTF. Here the CDR3 DNA reads TGTGCCAGCAGCTTATCCAGTAACTATGGCTACACCTTC.

V is TRBV18 and J is TRBJ1-5; D not resolved. Deletions cut 6 bases from V and 4 bases from J, with 10 bases between. CDR1 is KGHSH, CDR2 LQKENI, per germline. The CDR3 has 13 amino acids. CDR3 loop: CASSTAVNQPQHF. For the CDR3, the DNA is TGTGCCAGCTCTACCGCGGTTAATCAGCCCCAGCATTTT.

The J gene is TRBJ2-3, the V gene TRBV7-9; 7 bases match TRBD1. Germline CDR1 SEHNR, CDR2 FQNEAQ (reference sequence). Losses at the gene ends were 5 bases for V and 0 bases for J; bases not matched to a gene: 14. This CDR3 is 18 amino acids long. CDR3 residues: CASSQLTGTAHSTDTQYF. Written as DNA, the CDR3 is TGTGCCAGCAGCCAGCTTACGGGGACAGCGCATAGCACAGATACGCAGTATTTT.

The CDR3 is CASRVQGADYNSPLHF. CDR3 DNA sequence: TGTGCCAGTAGGGTACAGGGAGCTGACTATAATTCACCCCTCCACTTT. The V gene is TRBV19, the J gene TRBJ1-6, with D maybe TRBD1 (6 bases). This CDR3 has 16 amino acids. V lost 6 bases to trimming and J lost 3 bases, with 15 bases between them. Germline V lookup: CDR1 LNHDA, CDR2 SQIVND (reference sequence).

The V call is TRBV5-8, the J call TRBJ2-5, with D hard to call. Between the trimmed V and J ends, which lost 4 bases and 7 bases, there was a span of 17 bases. Per germline, CDR1 SGHTS and CDR2 YDEGEE. This CDR3 is built from 14 residues. DNA of the CDR3: TGTGCCAGCAGCAAAAGATCGGCGCGAGGGACCCAGTACTTC. This codes for CASSKRSARGTQYF.

The J gene is TRBJ1-1, the V gene TRBV7-8; perhaps TRBD1 as D (6 bases). The germline V and J ends were trimmed by 8 bases and 7 bases, with 14 bases remaining between them. CDR3 length: 12 residues. CDR1 is SGHVS, CDR2 FQNEAQ, per germline. The CDR3 DNA is TGTGCCAGCTGTGGGGACACCTATGAAGCTTTCTTT. Amino acid sequence: CASCGDTYEAFF.

The chain has TRBV7-9 and TRBJ2-2; a possible D gene is TRBD1 (6 bases). Germline V gives CDR1 SEHNR, CDR2 FQNEAQ (reference sequence). Trimming took 5 bases from V and 3 from J, leaving 13 bases between them. The CDR3 loop spans 15 amino acids. CDR3 coding DNA: TGTGCCAGCAGCCACGGACAGAAGGACACCGGGGAGCTGTTTTTT. Residues: CASSHGQKDTGELFF.

The chain couples TRBV7-9 to TRBJ1-4; D remains unclear. V lost 5 bases and J lost 3, with 13 bases in between. The V gene's germline CDR1 is SEHNR and CDR2 FQNEAQ (reference sequence). CDR3 length: 15 residues. The CDR3: CASSRRTASNEKLFF. In DNA, the CDR3 is TGTGCCAGCAGCCGCCGAACAGCATCTAATGAAAAACTGTTTTTT.

The chain carries TRBV28 and TRBJ2-5; no clear D. Trimming left V 7 bases short and J 2 bases short, with 11 bases between. The CDR3 has 13 amino acids. CDR1 MDHEN and CDR2 SYDVKM come from the germline V gene. The CDR3 protein is CASTREVQETQYF. DNA for the CDR3: TGTGCCAGCACTCGAGAGGTACAAGAGACCCAGTACTTC. The whole variable domain, remainder taken from reference TRBV28 and TRBJ2-5, is DVKVTQSSRYLVKRTGEKVFLECVQDMDHENMFWYRQDPGLGLRLIYFSYDVKMKEKGDIPEGYSVSREKKERFSLILESASTNQTSMYLCASTREVQETQYFGPGTRLLVL.

This chain joins TRBV19 and TRBJ1-1; possible D gene TRBD1, 5 bases. Per germline, CDR1 LNHDA and CDR2 SQIVND (reference sequence). The CDR3 runs to 17 residues. Trimming took off 2 bases at V and 5 bases at J, with 21 bases between the two ends. In DNA, the CDR3 is TGTGCCAGTAGTATATTGAGGACCCAAGGCGGGGGGACTGAAGCTTTCTTT. This sequence encodes CASSILRTQGGGTEAFF.

J is TRBJ2-7 and V is TRBV4-2; D remains ambiguous. The V gene lost 1 base and the J gene lost 2 bases, with 12 bases spanning the gap. This CDR3 region has 15 residues. The V gene's germline CDR1 is LGHNA and CDR2 YNFKEQ. As DNA, the CDR3 is TGTGCCAGCAGCCAAGGGCTAGATGTGGCCTACGAGCAGTACTTC. It is translated as CASSQGLDVAYEQYF.

V is TRBV29-1 and J is TRBJ1-1, with TRBD1 matching 7 bases. Germline V gives CDR1 SQVTM, CDR2 ANQGSEA. The CDR3 is 15 residues long. V shed 6 bases and J 1 base; nucleotides not matched to a gene: 11. The CDR3 region is CSVGEGGGRNTEAFF. CDR3 nucleotide sequence: TGCAGCGTGGGGGAAGGGGGCGGTAGGAACACTGAAGCTTTCTTT. The full variable domain, completed using reference TRBV29-1 and TRBJ1-1, is SAVISQKPSRDICQRGTSLTIQCQVDSQVTMMFWYRQQPGQSLTLIATANQGSEATYESGFVIDKFPISRPNLTFSTLTVSNMSPEDSSIYLCSVGEGGGRNTEAFFGQGTRLTVV.